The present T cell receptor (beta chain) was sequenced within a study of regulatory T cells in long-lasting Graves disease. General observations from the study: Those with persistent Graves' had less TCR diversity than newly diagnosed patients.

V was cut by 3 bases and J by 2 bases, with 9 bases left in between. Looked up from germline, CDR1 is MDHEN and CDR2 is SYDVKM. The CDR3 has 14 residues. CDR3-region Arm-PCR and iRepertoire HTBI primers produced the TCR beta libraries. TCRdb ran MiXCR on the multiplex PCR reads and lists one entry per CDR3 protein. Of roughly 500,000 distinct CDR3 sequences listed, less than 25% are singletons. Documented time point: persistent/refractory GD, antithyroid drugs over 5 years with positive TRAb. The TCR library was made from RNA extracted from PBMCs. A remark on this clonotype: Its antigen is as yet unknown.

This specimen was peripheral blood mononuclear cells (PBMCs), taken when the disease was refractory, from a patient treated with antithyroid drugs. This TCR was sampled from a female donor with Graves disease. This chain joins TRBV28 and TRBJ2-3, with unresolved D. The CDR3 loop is CASSLNSDTDTQYF. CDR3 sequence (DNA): TGTGCCAGCAGTTTGAACAGCGACACAGATACGCAGTATTTT.